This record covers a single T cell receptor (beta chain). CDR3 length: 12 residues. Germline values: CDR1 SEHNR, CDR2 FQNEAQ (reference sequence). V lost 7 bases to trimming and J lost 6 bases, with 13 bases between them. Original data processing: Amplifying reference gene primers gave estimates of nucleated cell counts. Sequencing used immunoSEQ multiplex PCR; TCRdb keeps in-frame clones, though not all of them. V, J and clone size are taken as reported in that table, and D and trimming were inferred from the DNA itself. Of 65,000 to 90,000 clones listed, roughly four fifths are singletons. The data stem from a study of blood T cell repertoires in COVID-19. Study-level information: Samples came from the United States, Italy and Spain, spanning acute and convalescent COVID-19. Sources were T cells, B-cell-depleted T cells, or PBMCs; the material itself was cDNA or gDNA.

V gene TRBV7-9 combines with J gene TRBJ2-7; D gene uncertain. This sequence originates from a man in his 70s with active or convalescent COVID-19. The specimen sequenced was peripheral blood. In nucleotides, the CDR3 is TGTGCCAGCACTATTGAGGTGGGCGAGCAGTACTTC. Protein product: CASTIEVGEQYF.